Described below is a single T cell receptor (beta chain) sequence and its context. Its antigen remains unknown. At the end of more than 8 days of culture, CD4+ T cells were isolated. Vaccinated recipients, who were negative for nucleocapsid antibodies, had no history of SARS-CoV-2 infection. Both day 3 and day 7 saw half the medium replaced with IL-2 medium. The data were obtained in a study of vaccination effects on CD4 cells after COVID-19. As for the study in general: It was two doses of either the BNT162b2 or mRNA-1273 vaccine that participants received.

Profiling relied on immunoSEQ multiplex PCR, and the TCRdb table lists in-frame clones only, not all of them. The data show about 74,000 clones, with roughly three quarters seen just once and roughly 2% held by the top ten. Study-wide results and caveats: Clones from infection and from vaccination both contracted markedly late after vaccination.

The sample consisted of CD4+ T cells from PBMCs cultured without peptide, taken before COVID-19 vaccination. This TCR was sampled from a human donor who received a COVID-19 vaccine.

CDR3 residues: CASSPQVSGGAGTGELFF. CDR3 DNA: TGTGCCAGCAGCCCCCAAGTTAGCGGGGGGGCTGGAACCGGGGAGCTGTTTTTT. The chain combines TRBV9 with TRBJ2-2, with 11 bases matching TRBD2. Germline V gene sequence: CDR1 SGDLS, CDR2 YYNGEE. CDR3 length: 18 residues. Trimming cost V 4 bases and J 5 bases; bases outside gene matches: 13.